The 8 T cell receptor beta chains below come from one sample, sequenced in a study of shared clonotypes between healthy human individuals. The repertoire was sequenced with immunoSEQ multiplex PCR; TCRdb's copy has only in-frame clones and lacks some. The repertoire holds 2,500,000 or so clones, more than 80% seen once, with 0.14% in the top ten. Source material: naive CD4+ T cells sorted from blood. Subset denoted: CD45RA+ positively selected. The origin of the receptors is a man aged 18 to 30 in good health.

The rearrangement links TRBV27 to TRBJ2-5; 10 bases line up with TRBD1. The J call may be incorrect, as the DNA end agrees better with TRBJ2-7. Germline V lookup: CDR1 MNHEY, CDR2 SMNVEV (reference sequence). The CDR3 extends over 14 amino acids. CDR3 residues: CASSWGTGEYEQYF. The CDR3 bases are TGTGCCAGCAGTTGGGGGACAGGGGAATACGAGCAGTACTTC.

The V call is TRBV28, the J call TRBJ1-1; 9 bases match TRBD1. Germline CDR1 reads MDHEN; CDR2 reads SYDVKM. After removal of 10 bases from V and 4 bases from J, the junction contained 7 bases not matched to a gene. The CDR3 has 13 residues. CDR3 protein: CATRTGGGTEAFF. DNA for the CDR3: TGTGCCACTAGAACAGGGGGCGGCACTGAAGCTTTCTTT.

The chain couples TRBV2 to TRBJ1-5, with D perhaps matching TRBD1 (5 bases). Germline lookup yields CDR1 SNHLY and CDR2 FYNNEI. This CDR3 region has 13 residues. Between the trimmed V and J ends, which lost 4 bases and 4 bases, there was a span of 8 bases. CDR3 sequence reads: CASSVDRNQPQHF. The CDR3 DNA reads as TGTGCCAGCAGTGTCGACAGAAATCAGCCCCAGCATTTT.

V gene TRBV7-9 combines with J gene TRBJ2-7; a possible D gene is TRBD1 (5 bases). Germline CDR1 reads SEHNR; CDR2 reads FQNEAQ (reference sequence). The V and J ends lost 1 base and 6 bases respectively, with 13 bases between them. The CDR3 runs 14 residues. In DNA form, the CDR3 reads TGTGCCAGCAGCTTAGGGGGCCTTCCCCGCGAGCAGTACTTC. It is translated as CASSLGGLPREQYF.

The genes are TRBV18 and TRBJ1-1; a possible D gene is TRBD1 (5 bases). This CDR3 is 13 amino acids long. The ends were cut back, 6 bases at V and 3 bases at J, with 11 bases in the middle. Per germline, CDR1 KGHSH and CDR2 LQKENI. The CDR3 DNA follows: TGTGCCAGCTCCCCGGACATGGACACTGAAGCTTTCTTT. Its translation: CASSPDMDTEAFF.

CDR3 in amino acids: CASRQVIRGYGYTF. CDR3 DNA sequence: TGCGCCAGCCGCCAGGTAATACGTGGCTATGGCTACACCTTC. V and J are TRBV10-2 and TRBJ1-2; D remains unclear. Between the trimmed V and J ends, which lost 8 bases and 4 bases, there was a span of 17 bases. Germline lookup yields CDR1 WSHSY and CDR2 SAAADI. The CDR3 has 14 amino acids.

This clone was seen only once. The V gene is TRBV21-1, the J gene TRBJ2-2; the listed D gene, TRBD2, was not tested against the DNA. TRBV21-1 is reported as a pseudogene. This CDR3 has 17 residues. The CDR3 region is CASSKRKREWNTGELFF. The CDR3 nucleotides are TGTGCCAGCAGCAAACGAAAGCGGGAGTGGAACACCGGGGAGCTGTTTTTT.

In its sample, this clone was seen once. The chain carries TRBV6-5 and TRBJ2-3; 8 bases are shared with TRBD1. Unmatched junction bases numbered 6, after V lost 6 bases and J lost 1 base. CDR3 length: 15 amino acids. The germline CDR1 and CDR2 sequences are MNHEY and SVGAGI. CDR3 bases: TGTGCCAGCAGACCCGACAGGGGTGGCACAGATACGCAGTATTTT. It specifies CASRPDRGGTDTQYF.